The present T cell receptor (beta chain) was sequenced within a study of TIL therapy for anti-PD-1-resistant metastatic lung cancer. Study-level results: Many TIL product clones were absent from baseline tumor, suggesting clonal contraction.

Sequencing used immunoSEQ v3. TCRdb's copy holds only in-frame clones and misses some; the assay was immunoSEQ multiplex PCR. The sample consists of approximately 87,000 clones, under 70% of them appearing once. With respect to this clone: Its specificity is not known.

Time point noted: pre-treatment sample, taken before nivolumab and TIL therapy. The tumor samples were excised metastases, mostly pleural nodules or supraclavicular lymph nodes. This sequence was found in a person aged 30 to 80 with non-small cell lung cancer. The source was tumor tissue, collected at baseline.

CDR3 in DNA: TGCAGCGTTGTAGGGACAGATTCCTACGAGCAGTACTTC. Its translation: CSVVGTDSYEQYF. This chain connects TRBV29-1 to TRBJ2-7; 7 positions match TRBD1. This CDR3 contains 13 residues. V lost 4 bases and J lost 1; bases outside the gene matches: 4. The germline V gene encodes CDR1 SQVTM and CDR2 ANQGSEA.